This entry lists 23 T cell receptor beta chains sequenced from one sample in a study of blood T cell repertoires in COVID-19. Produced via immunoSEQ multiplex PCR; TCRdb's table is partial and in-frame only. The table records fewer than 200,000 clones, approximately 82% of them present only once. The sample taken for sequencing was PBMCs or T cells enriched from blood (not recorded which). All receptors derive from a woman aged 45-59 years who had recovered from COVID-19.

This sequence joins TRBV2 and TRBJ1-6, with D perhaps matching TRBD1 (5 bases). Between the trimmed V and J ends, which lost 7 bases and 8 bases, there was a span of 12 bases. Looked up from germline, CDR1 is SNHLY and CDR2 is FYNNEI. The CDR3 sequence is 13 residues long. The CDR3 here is CASKVQGDSPLHF. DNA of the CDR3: TGTGCCAGCAAGGTCCAAGGGGATTCACCCCTCCACTTT. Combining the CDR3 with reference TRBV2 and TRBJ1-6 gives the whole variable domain EPEVTQTPSHQVTQMGQEVILRCVPISNHLYFYWYRQILGQKVEFLVSFYNNEISEKSEIFDDQFSVERPDGSNFTLKIRSTKLEDSAMYFCASKVQGDSPLHFGNGTRLTVT.

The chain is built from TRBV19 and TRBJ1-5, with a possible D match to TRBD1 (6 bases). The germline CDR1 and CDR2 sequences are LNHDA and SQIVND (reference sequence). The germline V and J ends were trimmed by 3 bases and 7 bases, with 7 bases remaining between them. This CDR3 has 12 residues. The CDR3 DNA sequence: TGTGCCAGTAGTATGAGGGGGCAGCCCCAGCATTTT. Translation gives CASSMRGQPQHF.

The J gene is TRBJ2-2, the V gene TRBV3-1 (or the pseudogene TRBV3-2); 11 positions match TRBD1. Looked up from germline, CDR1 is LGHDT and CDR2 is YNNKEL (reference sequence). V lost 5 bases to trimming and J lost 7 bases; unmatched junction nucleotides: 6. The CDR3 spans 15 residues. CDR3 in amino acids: CASSWGQGGNGELFF. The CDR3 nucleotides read TGTGCCAGCAGCTGGGGACAGGGGGGCAACGGGGAGCTGTTTTTT.

The CDR3 sequence: CAVQEGGYTF. CDR3 sequence (DNA): TGTGCCGTCCAGGAGGGAGGCTACACCTTC. V usage is TRBV24-1 and J usage is TRBJ1-2; D remains unclear. CDR3 length: 10 residues. CDR1 is KGHDR, CDR2 SFDVKD, per germline. Trimming cost V 12 bases and J 8 bases, with 12 bases left between them.

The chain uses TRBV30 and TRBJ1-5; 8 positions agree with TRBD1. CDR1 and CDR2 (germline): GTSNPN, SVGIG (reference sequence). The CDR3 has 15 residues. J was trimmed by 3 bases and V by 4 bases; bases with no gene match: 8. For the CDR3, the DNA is TGTGCCTGGAATAGACAGGGGCTTTCCAATCAGCCCCAGCATTTT. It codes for CAWNRQGLSNQPQHF.

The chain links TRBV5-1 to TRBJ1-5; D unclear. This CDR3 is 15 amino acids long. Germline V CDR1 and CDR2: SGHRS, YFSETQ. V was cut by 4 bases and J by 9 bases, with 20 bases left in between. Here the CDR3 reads CASSPVPGRGSPQHF. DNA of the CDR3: TGCGCCAGCAGCCCTGTCCCAGGACGGGGATCGCCCCAGCATTTT.

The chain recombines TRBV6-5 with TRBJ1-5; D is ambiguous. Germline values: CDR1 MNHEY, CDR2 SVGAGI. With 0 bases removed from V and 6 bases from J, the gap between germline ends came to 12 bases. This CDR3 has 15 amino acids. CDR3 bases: TGTGCCAGCAGTTACTCGACGGGGTTCGGTCAGCCCCAGCATTTT. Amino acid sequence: CASSYSTGFGQPQHF.

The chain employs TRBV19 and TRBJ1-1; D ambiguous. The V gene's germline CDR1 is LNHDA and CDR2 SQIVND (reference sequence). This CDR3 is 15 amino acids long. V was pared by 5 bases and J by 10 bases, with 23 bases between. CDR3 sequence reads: CASSVTPGSPGGAFF. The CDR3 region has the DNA TGTGCCAGTAGTGTTACCCCCGGGAGCCCGGGAGGAGCTTTCTTT.

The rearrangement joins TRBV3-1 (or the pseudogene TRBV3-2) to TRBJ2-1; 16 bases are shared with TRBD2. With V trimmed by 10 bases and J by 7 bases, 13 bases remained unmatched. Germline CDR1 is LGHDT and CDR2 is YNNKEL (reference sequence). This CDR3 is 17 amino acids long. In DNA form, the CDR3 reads TGTGCCACCCCCCTGGGACTAGCGGGAGGGGGCAGAAATGAGCAGTTCTTC. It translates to CATPLGLAGGGRNEQFF.

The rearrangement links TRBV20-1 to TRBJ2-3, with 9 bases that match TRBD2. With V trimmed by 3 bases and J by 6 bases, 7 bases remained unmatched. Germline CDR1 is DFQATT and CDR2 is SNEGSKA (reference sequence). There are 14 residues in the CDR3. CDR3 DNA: TGCAGTGCTAGTTGGGCGGGGGGGCCGGATACGCAGTATTTT. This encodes CSASWAGGPDTQYF.

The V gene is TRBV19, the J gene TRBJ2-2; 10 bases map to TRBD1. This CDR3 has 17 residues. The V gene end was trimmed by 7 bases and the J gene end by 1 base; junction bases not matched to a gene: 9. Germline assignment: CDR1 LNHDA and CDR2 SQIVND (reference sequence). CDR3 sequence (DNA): TGTGCCAGTACCTCAGGACAGGGGGTGGGGAACACCGGGGAGCTGTTTTTT. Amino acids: CASTSGQGVGNTGELFF. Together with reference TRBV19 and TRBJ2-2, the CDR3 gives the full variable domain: DGGITQSPKYLFRKEGQNVTLSCEQNLNHDAMYWYRQDPGQGLRLIYYSQIVNDFQKGDIAEGYSVSREKKESFPLTVTSAQKNPTAFYLCASTSGQGVGNTGELFFGEGSRLTVL.

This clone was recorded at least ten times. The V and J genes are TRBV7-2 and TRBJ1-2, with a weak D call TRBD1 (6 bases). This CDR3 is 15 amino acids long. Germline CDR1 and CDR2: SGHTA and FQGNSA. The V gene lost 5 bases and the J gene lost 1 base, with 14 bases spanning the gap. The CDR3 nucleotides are TGTGCCAGCAGCGACGGACAGAGGGTTAACTATGGCTACACCTTC. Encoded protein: CASSDGQRVNYGYTF.

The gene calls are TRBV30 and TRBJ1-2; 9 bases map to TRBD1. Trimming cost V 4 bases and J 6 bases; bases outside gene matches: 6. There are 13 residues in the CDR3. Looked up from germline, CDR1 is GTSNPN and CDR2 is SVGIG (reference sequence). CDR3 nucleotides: TGTGCCTGGACGGGACAGGGAAGGAATGGCTACACCTTC. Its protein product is CAWTGQGRNGYTF.

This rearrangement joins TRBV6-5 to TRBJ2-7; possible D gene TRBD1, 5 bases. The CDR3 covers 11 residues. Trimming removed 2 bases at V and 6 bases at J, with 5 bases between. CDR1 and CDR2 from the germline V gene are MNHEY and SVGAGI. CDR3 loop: CASSYGAEQYV. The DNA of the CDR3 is TGTGCCAGCAGTTACGGGGCCGAGCAGTACGTC.

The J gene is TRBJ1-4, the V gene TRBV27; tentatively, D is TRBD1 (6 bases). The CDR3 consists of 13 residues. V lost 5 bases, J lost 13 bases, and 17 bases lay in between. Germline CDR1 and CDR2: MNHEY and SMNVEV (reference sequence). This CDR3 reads CASSTPRGGGLFF. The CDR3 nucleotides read TGTGCCAGCAGTACGCCGCGGGGAGGGGGACTGTTTTTT.

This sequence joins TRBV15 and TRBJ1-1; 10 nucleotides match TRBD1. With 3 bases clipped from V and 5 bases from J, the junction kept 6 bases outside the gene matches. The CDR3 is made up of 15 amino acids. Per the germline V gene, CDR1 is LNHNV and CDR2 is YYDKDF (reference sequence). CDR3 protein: CATSRDRDRGTEAFF. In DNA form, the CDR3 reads TGTGCCACCAGCAGGGACCGGGACAGGGGAACTGAAGCTTTCTTT.

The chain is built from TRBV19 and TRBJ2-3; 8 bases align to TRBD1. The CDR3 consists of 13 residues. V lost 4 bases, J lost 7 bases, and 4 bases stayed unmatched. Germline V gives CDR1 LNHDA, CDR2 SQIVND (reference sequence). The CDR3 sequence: CASSTDRGNTQYF. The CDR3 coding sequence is TGTGCCAGTAGTACCGACAGGGGAAATACGCAGTATTTT.

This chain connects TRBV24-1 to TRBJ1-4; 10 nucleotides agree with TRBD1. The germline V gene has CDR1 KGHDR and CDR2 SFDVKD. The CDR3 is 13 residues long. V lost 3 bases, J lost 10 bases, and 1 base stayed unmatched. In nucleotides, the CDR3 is TGTGCCACCAGTGATAGGACAGGGGGAAAACTGTTTTTT. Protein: CATSDRTGGKLFF.

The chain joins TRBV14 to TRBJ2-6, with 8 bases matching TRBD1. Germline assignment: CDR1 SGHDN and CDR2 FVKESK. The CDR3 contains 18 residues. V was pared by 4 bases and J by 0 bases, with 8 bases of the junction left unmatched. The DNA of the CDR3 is TGTGCCAGCAGCCTATTGACAGGGGCGAGCTCTGGGGCCAACGTCCTGACTTTC. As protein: CASSLLTGASSGANVLTF.

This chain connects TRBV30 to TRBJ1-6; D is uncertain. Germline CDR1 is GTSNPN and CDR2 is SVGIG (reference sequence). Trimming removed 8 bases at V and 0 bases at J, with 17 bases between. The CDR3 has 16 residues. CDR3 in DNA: TGTGCCGAGGGTCCTTCATTTAGCTCCTATAATTCACCCCTCCACTTT. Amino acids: CAEGPSFSSYNSPLHF.

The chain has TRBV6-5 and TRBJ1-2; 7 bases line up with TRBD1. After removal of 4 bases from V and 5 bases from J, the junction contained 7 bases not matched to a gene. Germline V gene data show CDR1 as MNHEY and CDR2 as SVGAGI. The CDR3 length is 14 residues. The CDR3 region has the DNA TGTGCCAGCAGTTCCTCGACAGGGAAATATGGCTACACCTTC. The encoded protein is CASSSSTGKYGYTF.

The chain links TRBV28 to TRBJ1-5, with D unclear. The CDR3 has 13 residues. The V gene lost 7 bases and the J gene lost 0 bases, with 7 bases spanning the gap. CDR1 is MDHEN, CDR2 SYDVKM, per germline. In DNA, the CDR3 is TGTGCCAGCACCGACAATAGCAATCAGCCCCAGCATTTT. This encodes CASTDNSNQPQHF.

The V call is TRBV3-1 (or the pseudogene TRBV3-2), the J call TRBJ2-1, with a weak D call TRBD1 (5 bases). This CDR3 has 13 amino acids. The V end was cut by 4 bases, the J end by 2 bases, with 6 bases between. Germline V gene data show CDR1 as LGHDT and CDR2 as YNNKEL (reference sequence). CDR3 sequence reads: CASSPQAYNEQFF. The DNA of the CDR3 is TGTGCCAGCAGCCCACAGGCCTACAATGAGCAGTTCTTC.